This section outlines one T cell receptor (beta chain) sequence together with its context. The CDR3 runs 13 residues. Germline V CDR1 and CDR2: LGHNA, YSLEER. The ends were cut back, 5 bases at V and 6 bases at J, with 12 bases in the middle. This table comes from immunoSEQ multiplex PCR, and its TCRdb copy is limited to in-frame clones, with some not included. Of some 9,200 clones listed, around 80% are singletons. These data come from a study of T cell repertoires in ileal Crohn's disease. Regarding time point: neoterminal ileum biopsy at postoperative endoscopy, about 6 months after surgery. Input material: ileal tissue. This receptor was identified in an adult with Crohn's disease. V gene TRBV4-3 combines with J gene TRBJ2-3; no definite D call. CDR3 in DNA: TGCGCCAGCAGCTTAAGCGTCCTGGATACGCAGTATTTT. It is translated as CASSLSVLDTQYF.